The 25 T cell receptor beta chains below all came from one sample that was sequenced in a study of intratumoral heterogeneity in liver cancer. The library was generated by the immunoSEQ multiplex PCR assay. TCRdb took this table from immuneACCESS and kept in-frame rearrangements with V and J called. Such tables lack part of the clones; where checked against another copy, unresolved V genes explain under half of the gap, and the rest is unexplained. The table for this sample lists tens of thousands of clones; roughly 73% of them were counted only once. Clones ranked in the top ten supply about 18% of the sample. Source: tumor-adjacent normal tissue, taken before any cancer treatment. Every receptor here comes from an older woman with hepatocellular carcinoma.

In nucleotides, the CDR3 is TGTGCCAGCAACCCTACAGGGGCTAACTATGGCTACACCTTC. This gives the protein CASNPTGANYGYTF. The J gene is TRBJ1-2, the V gene TRBV28; 7 bases line up with TRBD1. V was pared by 7 bases and J by 0 bases, with 5 bases of the junction left unmatched. The CDR3 covers 14 residues. Germline CDR1 MDHEN, CDR2 SYDVKM.

CDR3 protein: CASSGSTGQPQHF. DNA for the CDR3: TGTGCCAGCAGTGGGTCGACAGGTCAGCCCCAGCATTTT. The chain links TRBV2 to TRBJ1-5, with D maybe TRBD1 (6 bases). Per the germline V gene, CDR1 is SNHLY and CDR2 is FYNNEI. CDR3 length equals 13 residues. V lost 4 bases and J 6 bases, leaving 10 bases between the germline ends.

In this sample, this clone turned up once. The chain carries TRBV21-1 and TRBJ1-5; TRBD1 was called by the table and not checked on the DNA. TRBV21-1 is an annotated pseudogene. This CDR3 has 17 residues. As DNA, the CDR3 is TGTGCCAGCAGCGACCAGGGGGCGCGAGCCAGCAATCAGCCCCAGCATTTT. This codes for CASSDQGARASNQPQHF.

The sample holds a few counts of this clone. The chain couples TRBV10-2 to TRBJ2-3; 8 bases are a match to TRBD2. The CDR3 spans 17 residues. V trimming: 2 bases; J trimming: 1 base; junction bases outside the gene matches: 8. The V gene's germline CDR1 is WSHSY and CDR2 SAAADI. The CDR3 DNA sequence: TGCGCCAGCAGTGAGAACGGAGCGGGAGCGGGCACAGATACGCAGTATTTT. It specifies CASSENGAGAGTDTQYF.

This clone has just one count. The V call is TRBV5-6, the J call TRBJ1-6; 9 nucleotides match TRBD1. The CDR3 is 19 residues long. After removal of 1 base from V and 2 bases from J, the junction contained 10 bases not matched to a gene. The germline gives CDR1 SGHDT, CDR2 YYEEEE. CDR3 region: CASSLFRLTGGTYNSPLHF. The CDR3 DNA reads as TGTGCCAGCAGCTTGTTCCGCTTGACAGGGGGGACCTATAATTCACCCCTCCACTTT.

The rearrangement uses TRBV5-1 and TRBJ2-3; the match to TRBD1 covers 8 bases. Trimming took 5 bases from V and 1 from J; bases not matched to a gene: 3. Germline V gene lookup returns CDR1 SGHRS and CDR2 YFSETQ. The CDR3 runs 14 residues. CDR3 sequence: CASRMDRGTDTQYF. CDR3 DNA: TGCGCCAGCAGGATGGACAGGGGCACAGATACGCAGTATTTT.

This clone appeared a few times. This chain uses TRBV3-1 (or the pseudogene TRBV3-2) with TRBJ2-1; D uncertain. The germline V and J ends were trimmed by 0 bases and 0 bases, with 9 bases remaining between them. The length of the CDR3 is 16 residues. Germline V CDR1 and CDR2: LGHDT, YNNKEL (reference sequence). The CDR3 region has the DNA TGTGCCAGCAGCCAAGATAACCACCTCTCCTACAATGAGCAGTTCTTC. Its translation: CASSQDNHLSYNEQFF.

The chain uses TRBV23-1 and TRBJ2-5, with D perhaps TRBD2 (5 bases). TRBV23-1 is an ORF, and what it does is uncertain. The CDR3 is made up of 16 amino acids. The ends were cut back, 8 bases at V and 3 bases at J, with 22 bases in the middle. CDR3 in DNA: TGCGCCAGCCCCTCCCGGAGGCCGACAATCGAAGAGACCCAGTACTTC. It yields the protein CASPSRRPTIEETQYF.

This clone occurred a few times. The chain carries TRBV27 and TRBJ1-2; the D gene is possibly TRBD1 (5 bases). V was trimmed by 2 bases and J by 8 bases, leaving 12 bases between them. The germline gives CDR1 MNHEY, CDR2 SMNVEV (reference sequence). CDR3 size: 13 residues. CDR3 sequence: CASSLASGVGYTF. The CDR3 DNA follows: TGTGCCAGCAGTTTAGCGTCGGGGGTCGGCTACACCTTC.

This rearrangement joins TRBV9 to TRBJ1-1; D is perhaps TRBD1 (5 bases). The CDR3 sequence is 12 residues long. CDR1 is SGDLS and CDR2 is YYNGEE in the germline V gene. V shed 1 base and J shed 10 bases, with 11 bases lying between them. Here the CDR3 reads CASSVSQGRAFF. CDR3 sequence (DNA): TGTGCCAGCAGCGTAAGTCAGGGTCGAGCTTTCTTT. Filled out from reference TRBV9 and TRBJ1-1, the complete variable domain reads DSGVTQTPKHLITATGQRVTLRCSPRSGDLSVYWYQQSLDQGLQFLIQYYNGEERAKGNILERFSAQQFPDLHSELNLSSLELGDSALYFCASSVSQGRAFFGQGTRLTVV.

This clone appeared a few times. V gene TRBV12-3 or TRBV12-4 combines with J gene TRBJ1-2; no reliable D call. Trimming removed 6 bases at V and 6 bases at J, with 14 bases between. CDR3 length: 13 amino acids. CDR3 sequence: CASSLLGSNGYTF. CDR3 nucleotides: TGTGCCAGCAGCTTATTAGGCTCCAATGGCTACACCTTC.

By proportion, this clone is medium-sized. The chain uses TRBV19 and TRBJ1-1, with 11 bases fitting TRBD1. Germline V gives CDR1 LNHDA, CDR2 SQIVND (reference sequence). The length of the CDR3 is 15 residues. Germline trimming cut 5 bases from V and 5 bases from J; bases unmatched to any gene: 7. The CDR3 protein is CASSLHRDRGTEAFF. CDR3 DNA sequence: TGTGCCAGTAGTTTACACCGGGACAGGGGGACTGAAGCTTTCTTT.

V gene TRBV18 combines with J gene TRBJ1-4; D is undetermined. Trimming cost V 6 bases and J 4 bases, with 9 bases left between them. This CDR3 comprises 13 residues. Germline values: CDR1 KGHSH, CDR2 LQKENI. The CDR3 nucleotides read TGTGCCAGCTCCCCCGGGAATAATGAAAAACTGTTTTTT. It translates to CASSPGNNEKLFF.

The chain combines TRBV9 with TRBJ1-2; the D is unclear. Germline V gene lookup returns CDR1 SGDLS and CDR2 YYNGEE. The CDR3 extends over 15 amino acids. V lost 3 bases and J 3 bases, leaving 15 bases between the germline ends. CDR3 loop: CASSEGTSADYGYTF. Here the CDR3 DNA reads TGTGCCAGCAGCGAGGGAACTAGCGCCGACTATGGCTACACCTTC.

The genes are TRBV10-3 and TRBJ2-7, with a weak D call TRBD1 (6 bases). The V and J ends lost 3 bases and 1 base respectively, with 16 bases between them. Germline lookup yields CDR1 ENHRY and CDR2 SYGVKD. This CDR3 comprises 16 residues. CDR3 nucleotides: TGTGCCATCAGTGATCCCGGCAGGGGATCGTCCTACGAGCAGTACTTC. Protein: CAISDPGRGSSYEQYF.

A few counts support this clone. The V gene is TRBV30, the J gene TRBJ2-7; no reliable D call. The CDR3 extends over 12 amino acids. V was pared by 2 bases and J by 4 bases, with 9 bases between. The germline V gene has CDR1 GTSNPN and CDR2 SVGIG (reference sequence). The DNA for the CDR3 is TGTGCCTGGAGTCGTAGGGTATACGAGCAGTACTTC. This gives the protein CAWSRRVYEQYF. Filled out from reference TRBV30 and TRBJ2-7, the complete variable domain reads SQTIHQWPATLVQPVGSPLSLECTVEGTSNPNLYWYRQAAGRGLQLLFYSVGIGQISSEVPQNLSASRPQDRQFILSSKKLLLSDSGFYLCAWSRRVYEQYFGPGTRLTVT.

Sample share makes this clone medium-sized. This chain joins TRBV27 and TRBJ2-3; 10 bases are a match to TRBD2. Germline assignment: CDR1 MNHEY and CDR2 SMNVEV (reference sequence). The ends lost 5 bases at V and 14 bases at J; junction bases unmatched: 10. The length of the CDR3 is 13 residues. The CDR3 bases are TGTGCCAGCAGTCTCCATTCTAGCGGGAGCCCGTATTTT. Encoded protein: CASSLHSSGSPYF.

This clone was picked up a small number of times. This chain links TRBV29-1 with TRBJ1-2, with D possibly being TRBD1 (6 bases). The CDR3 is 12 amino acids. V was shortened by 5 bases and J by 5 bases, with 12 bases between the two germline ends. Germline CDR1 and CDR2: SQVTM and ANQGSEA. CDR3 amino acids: CSVPDSSYGYTF. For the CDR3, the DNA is TGCAGCGTTCCGGACAGCTCTTATGGCTACACCTTC.

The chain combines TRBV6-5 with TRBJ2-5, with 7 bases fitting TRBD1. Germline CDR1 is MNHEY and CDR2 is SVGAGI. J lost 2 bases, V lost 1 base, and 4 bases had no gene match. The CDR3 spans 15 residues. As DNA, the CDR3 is TGTGCCAGCAGTTACTTCCAGACAGGGCAAGAGACCCAGTACTTC. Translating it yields CASSYFQTGQETQYF.

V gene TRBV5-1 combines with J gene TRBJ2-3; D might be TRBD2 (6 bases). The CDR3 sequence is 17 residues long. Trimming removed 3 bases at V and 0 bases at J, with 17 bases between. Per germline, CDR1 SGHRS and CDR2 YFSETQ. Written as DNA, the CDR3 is TGCGCCAGCAGCTCCTCTTTAGCGGCCCTAAGCACAGATACGCAGTATTTT. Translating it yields CASSSSLAALSTDTQYF.

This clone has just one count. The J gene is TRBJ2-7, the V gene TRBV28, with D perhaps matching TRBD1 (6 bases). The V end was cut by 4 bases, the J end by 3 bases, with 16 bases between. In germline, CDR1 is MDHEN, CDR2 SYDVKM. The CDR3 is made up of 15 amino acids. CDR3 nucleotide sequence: TGTGCCAGCAGTTCGCCAACAGGGATAAGCTACGAGCAGTACTTC. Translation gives CASSSPTGISYEQYF.

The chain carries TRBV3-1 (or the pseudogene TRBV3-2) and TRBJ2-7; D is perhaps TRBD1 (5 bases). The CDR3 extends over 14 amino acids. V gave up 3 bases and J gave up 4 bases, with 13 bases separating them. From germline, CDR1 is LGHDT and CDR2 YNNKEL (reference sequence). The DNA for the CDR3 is TGTGCCAGCAGCCAGGCTTTTAGGGGTTACGAGCAGTACTTC. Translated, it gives CASSQAFRGYEQYF.

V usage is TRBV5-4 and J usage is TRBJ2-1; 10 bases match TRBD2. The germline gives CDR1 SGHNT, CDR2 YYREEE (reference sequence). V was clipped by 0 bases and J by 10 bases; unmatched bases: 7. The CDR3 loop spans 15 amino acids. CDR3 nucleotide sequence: TGTGCCAGCAGCTTGGCCGTTCTAGCGGGAGACGAGCAGTTCTTC. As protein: CASSLAVLAGDEQFF.

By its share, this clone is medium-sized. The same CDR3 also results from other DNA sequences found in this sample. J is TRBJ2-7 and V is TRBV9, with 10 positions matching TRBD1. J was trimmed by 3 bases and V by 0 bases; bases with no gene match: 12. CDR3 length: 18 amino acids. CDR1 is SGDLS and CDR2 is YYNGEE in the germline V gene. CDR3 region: CASSVGRGQGRDDYEQYF. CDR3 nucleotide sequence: TGTGCCAGCAGCGTAGGTCGGGGACAGGGGCGGGATGACTACGAGCAGTACTTC.

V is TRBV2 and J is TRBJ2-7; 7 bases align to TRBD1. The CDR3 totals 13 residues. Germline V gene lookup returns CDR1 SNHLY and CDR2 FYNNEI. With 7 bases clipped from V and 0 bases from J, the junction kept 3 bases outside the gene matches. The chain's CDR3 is CASTWDSSYEQYF. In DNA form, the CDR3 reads TGTGCCAGCACCTGGGACAGCTCCTACGAGCAGTACTTC. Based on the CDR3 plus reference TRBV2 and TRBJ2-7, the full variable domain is EPEVTQTPSHQVTQMGQEVILRCVPISNHLYFYWYRQILGQKVEFLVSFYNNEISEKSEIFDDQFSVERPDGSNFTLKIRSTKLEDSAMYFCASTWDSSYEQYFGPGTRLTVT.